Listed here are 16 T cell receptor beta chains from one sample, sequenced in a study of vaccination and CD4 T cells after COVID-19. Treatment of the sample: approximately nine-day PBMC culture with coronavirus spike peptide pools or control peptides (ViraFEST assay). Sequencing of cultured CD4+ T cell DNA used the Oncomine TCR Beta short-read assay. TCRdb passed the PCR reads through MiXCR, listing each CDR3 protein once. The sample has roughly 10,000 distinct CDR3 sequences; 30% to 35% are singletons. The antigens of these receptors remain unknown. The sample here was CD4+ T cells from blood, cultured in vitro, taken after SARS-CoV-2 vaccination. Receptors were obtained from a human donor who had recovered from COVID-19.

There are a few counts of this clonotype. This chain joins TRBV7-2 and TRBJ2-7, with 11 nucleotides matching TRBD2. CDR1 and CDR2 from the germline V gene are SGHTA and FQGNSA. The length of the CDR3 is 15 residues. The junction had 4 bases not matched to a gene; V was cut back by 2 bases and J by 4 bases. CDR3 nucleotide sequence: TGTGCCAGCAGCTTACGACTAGCGGGAATTTACGAGCAGTACTTC. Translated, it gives CASSLRLAGIYEQYF.

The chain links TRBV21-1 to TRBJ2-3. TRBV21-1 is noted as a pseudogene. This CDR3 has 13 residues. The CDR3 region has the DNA TGTGCCAGCACCACCCAAAGGTTAGATACGCAGTATTTT. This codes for CASTTQRLDTQYF.

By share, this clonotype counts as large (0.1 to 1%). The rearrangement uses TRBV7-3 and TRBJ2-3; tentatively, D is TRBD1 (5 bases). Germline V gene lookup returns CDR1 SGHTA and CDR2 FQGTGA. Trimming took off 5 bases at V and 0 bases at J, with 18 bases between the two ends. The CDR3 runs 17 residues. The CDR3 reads CASSPGPLRSSTDTQYF. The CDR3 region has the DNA TGTGCCAGCAGCCCAGGGCCATTAAGGTCTAGCACAGATACGCAGTATTTT.

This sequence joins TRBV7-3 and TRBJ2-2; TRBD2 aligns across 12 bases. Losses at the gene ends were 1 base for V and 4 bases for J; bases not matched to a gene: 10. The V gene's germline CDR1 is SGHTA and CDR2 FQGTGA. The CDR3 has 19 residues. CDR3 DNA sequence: TGTGCCAGCAGCTTAATACGGCTAGCGGGAGGGCCGGGCACCGGGGAGCTGTTTTTT. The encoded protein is CASSLIRLAGGPGTGELFF.

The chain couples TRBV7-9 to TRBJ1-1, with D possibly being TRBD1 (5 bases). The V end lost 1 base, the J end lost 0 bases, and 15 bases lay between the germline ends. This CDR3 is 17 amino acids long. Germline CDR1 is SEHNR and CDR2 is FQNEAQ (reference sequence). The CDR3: CASSLVKAGRVNTEAFF. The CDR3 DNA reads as TGTGCCAGCAGCTTAGTGAAGGCAGGGAGGGTGAACACTGAAGCTTTCTTT.

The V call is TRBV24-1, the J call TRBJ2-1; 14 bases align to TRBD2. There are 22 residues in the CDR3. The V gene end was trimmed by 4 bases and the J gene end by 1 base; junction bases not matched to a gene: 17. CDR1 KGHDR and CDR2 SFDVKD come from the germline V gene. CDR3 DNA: TGTGCCACCAGTGACCACCGTATCCCGGGACTAGCGGGAGTAGAATCCTACAATGAGCAGTTCTTC. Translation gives CATSDHRIPGLAGVESYNEQFF.

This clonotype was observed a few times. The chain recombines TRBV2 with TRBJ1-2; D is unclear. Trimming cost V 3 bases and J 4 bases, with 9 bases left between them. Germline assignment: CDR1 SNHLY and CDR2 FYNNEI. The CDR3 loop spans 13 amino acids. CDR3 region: CASSETRTYGYTF. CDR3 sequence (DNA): TGTGCCAGCAGTGAGACCAGGACCTATGGCTACACCTTC.

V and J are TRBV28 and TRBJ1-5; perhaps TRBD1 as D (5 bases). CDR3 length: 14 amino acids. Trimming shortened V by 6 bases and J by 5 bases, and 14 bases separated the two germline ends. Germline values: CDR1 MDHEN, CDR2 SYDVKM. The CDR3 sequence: CASSAGTPYQPQHF. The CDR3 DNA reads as TGTGCCAGCAGCGCCGGGACCCCGTATCAGCCCCAGCATTTT.

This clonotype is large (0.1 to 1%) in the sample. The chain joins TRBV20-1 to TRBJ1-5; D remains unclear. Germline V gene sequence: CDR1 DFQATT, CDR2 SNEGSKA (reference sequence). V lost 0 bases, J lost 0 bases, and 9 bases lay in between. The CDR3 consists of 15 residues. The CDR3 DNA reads TGCAGTGCTAGAGAGGAGGGCATTAGCAATCAGCCCCAGCATTTT. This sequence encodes CSAREEGISNQPQHF.

Here the CDR3 reads CAWKGQGTNTGELFF. Here the CDR3 DNA reads TGTGCCTGGAAAGGGCAGGGCACGAACACCGGGGAGCTGTTTTTT. The genes are TRBV30 and TRBJ2-2, with TRBD1 as a possible D gene (5 bases). CDR3 size: 15 residues. Germline CDR1 reads GTSNPN; CDR2 reads SVGIG (reference sequence). The V end lost 4 bases, the J end lost 0 bases, and 12 bases lay between the germline ends.

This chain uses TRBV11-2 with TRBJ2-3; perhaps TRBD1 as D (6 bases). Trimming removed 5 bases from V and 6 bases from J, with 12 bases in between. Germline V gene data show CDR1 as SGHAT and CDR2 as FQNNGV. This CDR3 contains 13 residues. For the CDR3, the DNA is TGTGCCAGCAGCCACAGGGCTGGGGATACGCAGTATTTT. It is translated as CASSHRAGDTQYF.

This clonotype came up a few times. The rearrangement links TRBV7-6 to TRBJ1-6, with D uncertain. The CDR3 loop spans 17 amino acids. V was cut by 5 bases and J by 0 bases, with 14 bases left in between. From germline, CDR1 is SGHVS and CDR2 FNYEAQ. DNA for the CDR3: TGTGCCAGCAGCCAAACGGGCTCAAACTCCTATAATTCACCCCTCCACTTT. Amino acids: CASSQTGSNSYNSPLHF.

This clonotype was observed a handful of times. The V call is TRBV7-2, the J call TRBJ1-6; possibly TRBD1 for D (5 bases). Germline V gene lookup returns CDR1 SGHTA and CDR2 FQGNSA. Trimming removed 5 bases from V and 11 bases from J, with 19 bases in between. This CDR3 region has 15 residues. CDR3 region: CASSPQDVAGAPLHF. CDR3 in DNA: TGTGCCAGCAGCCCCCAGGACGTAGCGGGGGCACCCCTCCACTTT.

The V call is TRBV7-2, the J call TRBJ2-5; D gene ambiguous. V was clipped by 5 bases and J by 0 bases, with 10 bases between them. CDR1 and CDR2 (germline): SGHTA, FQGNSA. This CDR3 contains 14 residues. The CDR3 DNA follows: TGTGCCAGCAGCGAAGGTGGCTACCAAGAGACCCAGTACTTC. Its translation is CASSEGGYQETQYF.

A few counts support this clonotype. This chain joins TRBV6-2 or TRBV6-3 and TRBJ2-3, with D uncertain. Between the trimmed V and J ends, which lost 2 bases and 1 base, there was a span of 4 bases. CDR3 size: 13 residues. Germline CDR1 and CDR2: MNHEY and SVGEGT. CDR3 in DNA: TGTGCCAGCAGTTACGACCGCACAGATACGCAGTATTTT. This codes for CASSYDRTDTQYF.

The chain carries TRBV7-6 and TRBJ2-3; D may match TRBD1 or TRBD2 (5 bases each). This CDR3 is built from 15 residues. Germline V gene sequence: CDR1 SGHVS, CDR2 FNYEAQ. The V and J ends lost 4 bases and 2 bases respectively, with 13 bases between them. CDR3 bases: TGTGCCAGCAGCTCTCGGCCGGGGACCACAGATACGCAGTATTTT. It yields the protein CASSSRPGTTDTQYF.